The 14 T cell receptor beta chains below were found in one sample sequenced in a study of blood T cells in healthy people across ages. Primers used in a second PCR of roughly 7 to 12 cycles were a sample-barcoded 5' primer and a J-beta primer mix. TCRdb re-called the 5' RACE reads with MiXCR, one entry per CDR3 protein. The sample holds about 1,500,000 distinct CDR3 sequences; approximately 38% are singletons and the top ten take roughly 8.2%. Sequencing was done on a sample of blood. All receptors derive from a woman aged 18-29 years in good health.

CDR3 in amino acids: CAISGSGLADYNEQFF. Here the CDR3 DNA reads TGTGCCATCAGTGGCTCGGGACTAGCCGACTACAATGAGCAGTTCTTC. This chain uses TRBV10-3 with TRBJ2-1; 9 bases agree with TRBD2. The germline CDR1 and CDR2 sequences are ENHRY and SYGVKD. This CDR3 spans 16 amino acids. Losses at the gene ends were 4 bases for V and 3 bases for J; bases not matched to a gene: 7.

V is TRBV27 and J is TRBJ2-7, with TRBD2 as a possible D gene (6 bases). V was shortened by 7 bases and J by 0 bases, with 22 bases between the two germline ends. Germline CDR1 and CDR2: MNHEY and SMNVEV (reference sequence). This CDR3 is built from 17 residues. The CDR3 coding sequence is TGTGCCAGCACCTCCGTGGTGGGGGGAAAGAGCTCCTACGAGCAGTACTTC. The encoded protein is CASTSVVGGKSSYEQYF.

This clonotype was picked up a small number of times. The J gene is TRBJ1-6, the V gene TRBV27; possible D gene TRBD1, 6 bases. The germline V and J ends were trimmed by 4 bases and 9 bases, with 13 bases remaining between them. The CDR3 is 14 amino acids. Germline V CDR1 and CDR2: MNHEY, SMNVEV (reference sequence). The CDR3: CASSYREESSPLHF. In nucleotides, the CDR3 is TGTGCCAGCAGTTACAGGGAAGAAAGTTCACCCCTCCACTTT.

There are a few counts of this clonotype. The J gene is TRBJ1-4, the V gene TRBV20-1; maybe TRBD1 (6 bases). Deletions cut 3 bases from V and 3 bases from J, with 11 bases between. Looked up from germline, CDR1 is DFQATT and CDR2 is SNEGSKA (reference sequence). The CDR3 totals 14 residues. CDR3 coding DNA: TGCAGTGCTAGGAAACAGGGTGCTAATGAAAAACTGTTTTTT. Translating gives CSARKQGANEKLFF.

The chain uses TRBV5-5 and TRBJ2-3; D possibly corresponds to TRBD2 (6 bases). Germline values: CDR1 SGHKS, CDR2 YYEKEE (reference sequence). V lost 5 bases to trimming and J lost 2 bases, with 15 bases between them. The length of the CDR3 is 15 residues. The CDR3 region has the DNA TGTGCCAGCAGTCTTAGCGGATCCGCCACAGATACGCAGTATTTT. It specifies CASSLSGSATDTQYF.

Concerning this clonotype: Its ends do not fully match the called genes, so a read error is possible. The chain's CDR3 is CASSRGGSSEQYF. The CDR3 nucleotides are TGTGCCAGCAGCCGGGGGGGGTCCTCCGAGCAGTACTTC. The chain couples TRBV3-1 to TRBJ2-4; 7 bases agree with TRBD2. The J call may be in error: the DNA end matches TRBJ2-7 better. This CDR3 comprises 13 residues. CDR1 and CDR2 from the germline V gene are LGHDT and YNNKEL (reference sequence).

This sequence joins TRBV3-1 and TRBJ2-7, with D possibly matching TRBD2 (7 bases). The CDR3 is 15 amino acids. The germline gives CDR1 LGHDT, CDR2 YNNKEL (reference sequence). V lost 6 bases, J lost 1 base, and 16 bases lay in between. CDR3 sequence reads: CASREGGGPSYEQYF. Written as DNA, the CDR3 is TGTGCCAGCAGGGAGGGGGGGGGACCATCCTACGAGCAGTACTTC.

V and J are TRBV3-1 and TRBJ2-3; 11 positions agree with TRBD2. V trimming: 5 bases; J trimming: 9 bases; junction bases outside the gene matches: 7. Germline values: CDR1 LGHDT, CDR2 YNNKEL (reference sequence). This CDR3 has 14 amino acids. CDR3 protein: CASSFGTSGRTQYF. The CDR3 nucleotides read TGTGCCAGCAGCTTCGGGACTAGCGGACGAACGCAGTATTTT.

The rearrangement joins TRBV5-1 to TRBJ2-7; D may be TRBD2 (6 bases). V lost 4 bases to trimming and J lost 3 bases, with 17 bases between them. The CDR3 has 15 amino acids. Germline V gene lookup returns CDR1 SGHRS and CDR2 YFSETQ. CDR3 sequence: CASSLGGVGGYEQYF. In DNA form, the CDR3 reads TGCGCCAGCAGCCTAGGCGGAGTGGGAGGCTACGAGCAGTACTTC.

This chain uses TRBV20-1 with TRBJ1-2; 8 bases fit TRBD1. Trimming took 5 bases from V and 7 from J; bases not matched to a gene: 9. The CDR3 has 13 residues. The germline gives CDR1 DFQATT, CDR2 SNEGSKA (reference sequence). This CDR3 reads CSARQDRAVGYTF. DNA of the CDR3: TGCAGTGCTCGCCAGGACAGGGCTGTTGGCTACACCTTC.

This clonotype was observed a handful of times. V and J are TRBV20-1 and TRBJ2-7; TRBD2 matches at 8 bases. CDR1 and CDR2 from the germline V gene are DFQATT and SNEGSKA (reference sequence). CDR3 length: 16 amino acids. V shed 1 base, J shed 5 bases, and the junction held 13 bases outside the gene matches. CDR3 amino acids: CSARGSRGGVIDEQYF. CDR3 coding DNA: TGCAGTGCTAGAGGGAGCCGGGGGGGAGTGATAGACGAGCAGTACTTC.

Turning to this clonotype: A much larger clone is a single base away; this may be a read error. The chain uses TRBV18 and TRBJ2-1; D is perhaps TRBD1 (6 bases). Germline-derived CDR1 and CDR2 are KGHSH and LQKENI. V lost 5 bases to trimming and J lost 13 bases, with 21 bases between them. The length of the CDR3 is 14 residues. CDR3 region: CASSGSTGSETQFF. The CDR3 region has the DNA TGTGCCAGCTCAGGATCGACAGGTAGCGAGACCCAGTTCTTC. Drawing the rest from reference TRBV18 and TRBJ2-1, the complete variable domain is NAGVMQNPRHLVRRRGQEARLRCSPMKGHSHVYWYRQLPEEGLKFMVYLQKENIIDESGMPKERFSAEFPKEGPSILRIQQVVRGDSAAYFCASSGSTGSETQFFGPGTRLTVL.

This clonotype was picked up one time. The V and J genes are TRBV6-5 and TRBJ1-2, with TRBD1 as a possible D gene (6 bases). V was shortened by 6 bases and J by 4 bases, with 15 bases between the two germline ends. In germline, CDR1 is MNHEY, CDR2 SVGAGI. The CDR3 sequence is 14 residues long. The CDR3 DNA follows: TGTGCCAGCAGGGCTCAAAGGACAGCCTATGGCTACACCTTC. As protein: CASRAQRTAYGYTF.

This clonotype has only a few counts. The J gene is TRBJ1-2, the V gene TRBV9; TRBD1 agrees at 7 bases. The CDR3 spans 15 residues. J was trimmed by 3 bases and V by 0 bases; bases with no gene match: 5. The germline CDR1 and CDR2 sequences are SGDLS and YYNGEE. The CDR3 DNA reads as TGTGCCAGCAGCGTAGCGAGAGGGGGCCACTATGGCTACACCTTC. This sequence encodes CASSVARGGHYGYTF.